This T cell receptor (beta chain) stems from a study of blood T cell repertoires in COVID-19. Study details: Spain, Italy and the United States supplied samples that represented acute and convalescent COVID-19.

Seattle patient enrollment occurred during active infection, with longitudinal follow-up thereafter. Source study methods: Counts of nucleated cells, estimated from reference gene primer amplification, were obtained. Sequenced by immunoSEQ multiplex PCR; TCRdb stores in-frame clones only, minus some. The V and J calls and the clone size are those of that table, but D and trimming were determined from the DNA. The data show over 150,000 clones, with 80% to 85% seen just once and 6% to 8.5% held by the top ten. Sequenced sample: peripheral blood. The receptor was derived from a woman in her 70s with COVID-19, enrolled during active disease.

This CDR3 reads CASTPGNSYEQYF. The CDR3 coding sequence is TGTGCCAGCACTCCAGGGAACTCCTACGAGCAGTACTTC. J is TRBJ2-7 and V is TRBV28; TRBD1 might be the D (5 bases). Germline V gives CDR1 MDHEN, CDR2 SYDVKM. Trimming took 7 bases from V and 0 from J, leaving 10 bases between them. This CDR3 is built from 13 residues.